One and the same sample provided the 7 T cell receptor beta chains below, sequenced in a study of blood T cells in healthy people across ages. With a J-beta primer mix and a sample-barcoded 5' primer, a second PCR ran 7 to 11 cycles. TCRdb fed the 5' RACE reads into MiXCR, producing one record per CDR3 protein. The sample has fewer than 1,000,000 distinct CDR3 sequences, around 42% seen once. Material for sequencing was blood. The receptor source for this set is a man aged 55 to 69 in good health.

This clonotype was counted a few times. The chain employs TRBV9 and TRBJ1-4; D possibly corresponds to TRBD1 (5 bases). With 4 bases removed from V and 8 bases from J, the gap between germline ends came to 12 bases. The CDR3 runs to 13 residues. The germline gives CDR1 SGDLS, CDR2 YYNGEE. CDR3 loop: CASSSGQSEKLFF. CDR3 bases: TGTGCCAGCAGCTCCGGACAAAGCGAAAAACTGTTTTTT.

This sequence joins TRBV7-2 and TRBJ2-1; D is unclear. Per the germline V gene, CDR1 is SGHTA and CDR2 is FQGNSA. V was cut by 4 bases and J by 7 bases, with 8 bases left in between. There are 12 residues in the CDR3. As DNA, the CDR3 is TGTGCCAGCAGCTCCTCGATGAATGAGCAGTTCTTC. Translated, it gives CASSSSMNEQFF.

The chain employs TRBV6-2 or TRBV6-3 and TRBJ2-2, with a possible D match to TRBD2 (5 bases). The germline gives CDR1 MNHEY, CDR2 SVGEGT. This CDR3 contains 13 residues. The germline V and J ends were trimmed by 4 bases and 6 bases, with 9 bases remaining between them. CDR3 nucleotides: TGTGCCAGCAGTTTCAGAGGGTCCGGGGAGCTGTTTTTT. This codes for CASSFRGSGELFF.

There are many counts of this clonotype. The V and J genes are TRBV20-1 and TRBJ2-1, with D uncertain. Germline V CDR1 and CDR2: DFQATT, SNEGSKA (reference sequence). V was clipped by 5 bases and J by 5 bases, with 16 bases between them. The CDR3 consists of 14 residues. CDR3 coding DNA: TGCAGTGCTTTAAACGCAGGAGCCAACAATGAGCAGTTCTTC. Translating gives CSALNAGANNEQFF.

This chain joins TRBV3-1 and TRBJ2-3; D is uncertain. The CDR3 has 13 amino acids. Germline CDR1 reads LGHDT; CDR2 reads YNNKEL (reference sequence). V was clipped by 1 base and J by 11 bases, with 13 bases between them. The DNA for the CDR3 is TGTGCCAGCAGCCAAGTGGGGTTTTCGGGGCAGTATTTT. This encodes CASSQVGFSGQYF.

V usage is TRBV6-2 or TRBV6-3 and J usage is TRBJ2-1; possible D gene TRBD1, 6 bases. Trimming shortened V by 6 bases and J by 4 bases, and 16 bases separated the two germline ends. Germline CDR1 and CDR2: MNHEY and SVGEGT. This CDR3 region has 15 residues. CDR3 coding DNA: TGTGCCAGCAGGCCGCACAGGGTGACTTACAATGAGCAGTTCTTC. This sequence encodes CASRPHRVTYNEQFF.

The chain employs TRBV4-3 and TRBJ1-5; no clear D gene. CDR1 LGHNA and CDR2 YSLEER come from the germline V gene. V lost 1 base and J 6 bases, leaving 16 bases between the germline ends. There are 16 residues in the CDR3. The DNA of the CDR3 is TGCGCCAGCAGCCAAGGGATTGGTGACGGTTTTCAGCCCCAGCATTTT. Its protein product is CASSQGIGDGFQPQHF.